This TCR beta chain was profiled in a study of T cell changes during pregnancy in multiple sclerosis. CDR1 SEHNR and CDR2 FQNEAQ come from the germline V gene (reference sequence). The CDR3 covers 13 residues. Trimming stripped 5 bases from V and 12 bases from J, with 20 bases between. The assay was immunoSEQ multiplex PCR, and TCRdb's table has in-frame clones only and misses some. The sample has fewer than 45,000 clones; 90% to 95% are singletons. The sequencing used CD4+ T cells from peripheral blood mononuclear cells, collected in the second trimester of pregnancy. The clonotype comes from a female donor in good health, enrolled as a control in a pregnancy study. The chain employs TRBV7-9 and TRBJ2-7, with unresolved D. CDR3 nucleotides: TGTGCCAGCAGCCTATCCCAGAACACAGTGCCGTACTTC. Protein: CASSLSQNTVPYF.